The clone carrying this TCR beta chain has ten or more counts. The V and J ends lost 10 bases and 5 bases, in that order; junction bases with no gene match: 9. CDR1 and CDR2 (germline): MDHEN, SYDVKM. The length of the CDR3 is 14 residues. TCR beta CDR3 sequences were amplified from RNA transcripts. Primed by the HTBI set, a first-round RT-PCR was run on the TCR CDR3. TCRdb itself ran the multiplex PCR reads through MiXCR, one entry per CDR3 protein. This sample has about 350,000 distinct CDR3 sequences, with about 18% found just once. The data derive from a study of T cells in Graves' hyperthyroidism and ophthalmopathy.

The sequence was obtained from a woman aged 18-29 years with Graves' hyperthyroidism. The rearrangement links TRBV28 to TRBJ2-2, with 8 bases lining up with TRBD1. Sequencing input: blood. CDR3 protein: CAIPRDRGTGELFF. The CDR3 DNA follows: TGTGCCATACCCCGAGACAGGGGAACCGGGGAGCTGTTTTTT.